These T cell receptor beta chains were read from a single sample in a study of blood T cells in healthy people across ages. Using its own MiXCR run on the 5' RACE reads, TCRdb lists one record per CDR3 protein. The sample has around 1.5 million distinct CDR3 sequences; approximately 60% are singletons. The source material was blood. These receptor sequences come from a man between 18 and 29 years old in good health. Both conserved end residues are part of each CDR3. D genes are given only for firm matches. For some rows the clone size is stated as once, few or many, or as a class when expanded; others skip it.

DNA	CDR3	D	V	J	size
TGTGCCAGCACACTAGCGGGAGAGGACGAGCAGTACTTC	CASTLAGEDEQYF	TRBD2	TRBV12-3/TRBV12-4	TRBJ2-7	few
TGTGCCAGCAGCTTAGCTGCGGGACCGACGTACGAGCAGTACTTC	CASSLAAGPTYEQYF	NA	TRBV7-6	TRBJ2-7	NA
TGTGCCAGCAGCTTGGCTAGGGGGACCTCTGGGGCCAACGTCCTGACTTTC	CASSLARGTSGANVLTF	NA	TRBV7-2	TRBJ2-6	NA
TGCAGCGTTGACTCCCCAGGAAACTACAATGAGCAGTTCTTC	CSVDSPGNYNEQFF	NA	TRBV29-1	TRBJ2-1	NA
TGTGCCAGCGGTTGGGGCAGGGTGGCCTATGGCTACACCTTC	CASGWGRVAYGYTF	NA	TRBV6-2/TRBV6-3	TRBJ1-2	NA
TGTGCCATCAGAAGGGCTAGCGGGAGGGCCGAGGAGCAGTACTTC	CAIRRASGRAEEQYF	TRBD2	TRBV10-3	TRBJ2-4	NA
TGTGCCAGCAGTGACCGGACAGACCTTGGCTACACCTTC	CASSDRTDLGYTF	NA	TRBV25-1	TRBJ1-2	NA
TGTGCCAGCAGTTTCACCCGTGAGCAGTTCTTC	CASSFTREQFF	NA	TRBV6-2/TRBV6-3	TRBJ2-1	NA
TGCAGCGTTGAAGGCGGCCCGCTAAGCTCCTACAATGAGCAGTTCTTC	CSVEGGPLSSYNEQFF	NA	TRBV29-1	TRBJ2-1	NA
TGTGCCAGCACCCCGGCGGGGTCAGATACGCAGTATTTT	CASTPAGSDTQYF	NA	TRBV6-6	TRBJ2-3	NA
TGTGCCAGCCAAGACACCGGGGAGCTGTTTTTT	CASQDTGELFF	NA	TRBV25-1	TRBJ2-2	NA
TGTGCCAGCAGCAGGCAGGAGTTCGATGAGCAGTTCTTC	CASSRQEFDEQFF	NA	TRBV7-6	TRBJ2-1	NA
TGTGCCAGCAGCGGCGGCCGGGACTTCTCCTATAATTCACCCCTCCACTTT	CASSGGRDFSYNSPLHF	NA	TRBV5-5	TRBJ1-6	NA
TGTGCCAGCAGCCAGATAAACGGGGTGAGCTCCTACGAGCAGTACTTC	CASSQINGVSSYEQYF	NA	TRBV27	TRBJ2-7	few
TGCGCCAGCAAGGGACTAGCGGGGGACAACTACGAGCAGTACTTC	CASKGLAGDNYEQYF	TRBD2	TRBV5-1	TRBJ2-7	NA
TGTGCCAGTAATGTGGACAGGGGGCTCAATCAGCCCCAGCATTTT	CASNVDRGLNQPQHF	TRBD1	TRBV19	TRBJ1-5	NA
TGTGCCAGCATTTTAGACAGGGACTATGGCTACACCTTC	CASILDRDYGYTF	TRBD1	TRBV28	TRBJ1-2	NA
TGTGCCAGCAGCGAGGGACTAGCGGGAATTATCCCCTACGAGCAGTACTTC	CASSEGLAGIIPYEQYF	TRBD2	TRBV11-2	TRBJ2-7	NA
TGTGCCAGCAGTGAAGCCTGGAACGCTCAAGAGACCCAGTACTTC	CASSEAWNAQETQYF	NA	TRBV2	TRBJ2-5	NA
TGTGCCAGCAGTCTGGCGGAATTCGATACGCAGTATTTT	CASSLAEFDTQYF	NA	TRBV12-3/TRBV12-4	TRBJ2-3	NA
TGCGCCAGCAGCCAAGGGGCTAGCGGGGGCCCGCAGTTCTTC	CASSQGASGGPQFF	TRBD2	TRBV4-3	TRBJ2-1	NA
TGTGCCAGCGGAATTTCAGGGGGATCCTTCTACGAGCAGTACTTC	CASGISGGSFYEQYF	TRBD1	TRBV6-6	TRBJ2-7	NA
TGTGCCAGCAGCCCCCTGCCGGGAACTTCCTCCTACGAGCAGTACTTC	CASSPLPGTSSYEQYF	NA	TRBV6-2/TRBV6-3	TRBJ2-7	NA
TGTGCCAGCAGTGGACCAGGGGATGAGCAGTTCTTC	CASSGPGDEQFF	NA	TRBV12-3/TRBV12-4	TRBJ2-1	few
TGTGCCAGCAGCGCCGCCCGGGCTAGCGGCTACAATGAGCAGTTCTTC	CASSAARASGYNEQFF	TRBD2	TRBV2	TRBJ2-1	few
TGTGCCAGCAGCAAAGACAGGGGGCACACAGATACGCAGTATTTT	CASSKDRGHTDTQYF	TRBD1	TRBV7-9	TRBJ2-3	many
TGTGCCAGCAGCTTTAGGGGGTTTGGAGAGACCCAGTACTTC	CASSFRGFGETQYF	NA	TRBV7-2	TRBJ2-5	few
TGTGCCAGCAGTTTGGAGGGACAGGGAGTCGATGGCTACACCTTC	CASSLEGQGVDGYTF	TRBD1	TRBV27	TRBJ1-2	NA
TGCAGTGCTAGAGTCTGGGACACCAGTTCGGGGCAGTACTTC	CSARVWDTSSGQYF	NA	TRBV20-1	TRBJ2-5	NA
TGCGCCAGCTCTTACCGCGTAGGGGCCCCCTCCTCGGACATTCAGTACTTC	CASSYRVGAPSSDIQYF	NA	TRBV5-1	TRBJ2-4	once
TGCAGTACTAGAGTTTGGGCAAGCGGGGGCCTCTCCTATAATTCACCCCTCCACTTT	CSTRVWASGGLSYNSPLHF	NA	TRBV20-1	TRBJ1-6	NA
TGTGCCAGCAGTTACAGGCAGTCCCGGAACATTCAGTACTTC	CASSYRQSRNIQYF	NA	TRBV6-2/TRBV6-3	TRBJ2-4	NA
TGTGCCAGCAGTCTCGGGGGGCCGGTAGATACGCAGTATTTT	CASSLGGPVDTQYF	NA	TRBV12-3/TRBV12-4	TRBJ2-3	few
TGCAGCGTTGAAGCGGGGGAGACAGAGACCTACGAGCAGTACTTC	CSVEAGETETYEQYF	NA	TRBV29-1	TRBJ2-7	few
TGTGCCAGCAGCTTGAGCTCCCCGCTTTATGGCTACACCTTC	CASSLSSPLYGYTF	NA	TRBV7-2	TRBJ1-2	NA
TGTGCCAGCAGTTACATCCGGACTGAAGCTTTCTTT	CASSYIRTEAFF	NA	TRBV6-2/TRBV6-3	TRBJ1-1	few
TGTGCCAGCAGCTTTAGTTTAGAGCGGAGCAATCAGCCCCAGCATTTT	CASSFSLERSNQPQHF	NA	TRBV12-3/TRBV12-4	TRBJ1-5	few
TGTGCCAGCAGCGTGGCGTCCGGGTTCTACGAGCAGTACTTC	CASSVASGFYEQYF	NA	TRBV5-5	TRBJ2-7	NA
TGTGCCAGCAGTCCCATTGCAGAGACCCAGTACTTC	CASSPIAETQYF	NA	TRBV25-1	TRBJ2-5	few
TGTGCCAGCAGCCTCAGGGACACAGCGGGATTTGAGACCCAGTACTTC	CASSLRDTAGFETQYF	NA	TRBV6-1	TRBJ2-5	few
TGTGCCGCACAAACAGGGGTATCAACCATGTCACCCCTCCACTTT	CAAQTGVSTMSPLHF	TRBD1	TRBV3-1	TRBJ1-6	NA